This entry is about one T cell receptor (beta chain). The sample comes from a study of T cell changes during pregnancy in multiple sclerosis. Sequenced by immunoSEQ multiplex PCR; TCRdb stores in-frame clones only, minus some. In the table there are some 80,000 clones, 94% of which are singletons. CDR1 and CDR2 from the germline V gene are SGHDT and YYEEEE. V was cut by 0 bases and J by 6 bases, with 15 bases left in between. This CDR3 has 15 amino acids. The receptor was isolated from a female donor with multiple sclerosis, enrolled in a pregnancy study. The specimen was peripheral blood, collected in the third trimester of pregnancy. This chain uses TRBV5-6 with TRBJ1-1, with a possible D match to TRBD1 (5 bases). CDR3 loop: CASSLAARVEAEAFF. In DNA, the CDR3 is TGTGCCAGCAGCTTGGCCGCCAGGGTGGAAGCTGAAGCTTTCTTT.